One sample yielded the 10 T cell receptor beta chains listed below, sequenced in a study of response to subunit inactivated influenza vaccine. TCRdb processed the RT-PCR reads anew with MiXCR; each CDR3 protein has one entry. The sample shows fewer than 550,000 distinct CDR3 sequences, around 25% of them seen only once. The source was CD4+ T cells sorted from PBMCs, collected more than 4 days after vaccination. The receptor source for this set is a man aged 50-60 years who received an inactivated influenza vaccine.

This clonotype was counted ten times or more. CDR3 bases: TGTGCCAGCAGTTCCCCCGGGACAGGCGGCGAGCAGTACTTC. Translated, it gives CASSSPGTGGEQYF. This chain connects TRBV28 to TRBJ2-7; TRBD1 matches 8 bases. The CDR3 length is 14 residues. Germline CDR1 is MDHEN and CDR2 is SYDVKM. The ends lost 4 bases at V and 6 bases at J; junction bases unmatched: 8.

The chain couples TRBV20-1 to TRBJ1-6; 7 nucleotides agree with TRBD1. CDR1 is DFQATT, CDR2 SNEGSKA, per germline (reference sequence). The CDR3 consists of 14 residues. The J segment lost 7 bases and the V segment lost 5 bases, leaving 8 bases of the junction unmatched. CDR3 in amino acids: CSAQQTGPNSPLHF. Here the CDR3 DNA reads TGCAGTGCTCAACAGACAGGGCCGAATTCACCCCTCCACTTT.

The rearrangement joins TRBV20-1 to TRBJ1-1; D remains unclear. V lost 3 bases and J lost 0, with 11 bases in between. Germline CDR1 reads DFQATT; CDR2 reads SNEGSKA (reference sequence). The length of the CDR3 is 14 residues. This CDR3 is CSASMVQLNTEAFF. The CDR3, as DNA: TGCAGTGCTAGTATGGTGCAGCTGAACACTGAAGCTTTCTTT.

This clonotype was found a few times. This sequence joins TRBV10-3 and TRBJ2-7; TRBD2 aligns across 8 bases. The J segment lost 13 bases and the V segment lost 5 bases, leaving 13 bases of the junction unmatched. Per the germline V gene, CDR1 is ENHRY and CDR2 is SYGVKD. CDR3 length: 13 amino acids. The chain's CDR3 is CAISHPGGRASYF. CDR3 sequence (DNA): TGTGCCATCAGTCACCCGGGGGGGAGGGCATCATACTTC.

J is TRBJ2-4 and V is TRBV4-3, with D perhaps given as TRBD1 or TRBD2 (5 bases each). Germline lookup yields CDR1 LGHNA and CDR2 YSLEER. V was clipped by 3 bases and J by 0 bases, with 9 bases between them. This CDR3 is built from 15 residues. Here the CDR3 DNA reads TGCGCCAGCAGCCATCGAGGGACAGCCAAAAACATTCAGTACTTC. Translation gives CASSHRGTAKNIQYF.

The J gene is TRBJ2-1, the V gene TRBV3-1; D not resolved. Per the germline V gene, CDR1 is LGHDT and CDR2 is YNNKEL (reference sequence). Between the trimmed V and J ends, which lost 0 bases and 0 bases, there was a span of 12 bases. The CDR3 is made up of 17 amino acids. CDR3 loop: CASSQDLGFGSYNEQFF. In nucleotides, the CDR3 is TGTGCCAGCAGCCAAGATTTAGGCTTTGGCTCCTACAATGAGCAGTTCTTC.

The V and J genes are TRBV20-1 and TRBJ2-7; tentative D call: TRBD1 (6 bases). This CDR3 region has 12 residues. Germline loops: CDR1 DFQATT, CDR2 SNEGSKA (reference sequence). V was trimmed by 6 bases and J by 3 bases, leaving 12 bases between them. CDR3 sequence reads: CSAVQGHYEQYF. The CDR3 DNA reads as TGCAGTGCGGTACAGGGCCACTACGAGCAGTACTTC.

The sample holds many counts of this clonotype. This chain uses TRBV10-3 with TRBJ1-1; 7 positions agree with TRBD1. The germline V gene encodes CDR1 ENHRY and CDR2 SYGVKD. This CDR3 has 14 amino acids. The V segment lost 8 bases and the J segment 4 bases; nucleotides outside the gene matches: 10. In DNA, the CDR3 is TGTGCCATCCAGGGGAACAGGGGAGGCACTGAAGCTTTCTTT. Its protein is CAIQGNRGGTEAFF.

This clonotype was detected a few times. The CDR3 DNA reads TGTGCCAGCAGCAGGAGACCTAACACAGATACGCAGTATTTT. Protein: CASSRRPNTDTQYF. The chain has TRBV11-2 and TRBJ2-3; D remains ambiguous. V was cut by 5 bases and J by 2 bases, with 11 bases left in between. This CDR3 is 14 amino acids long. Per the germline V gene, CDR1 is SGHAT and CDR2 is FQNNGV.

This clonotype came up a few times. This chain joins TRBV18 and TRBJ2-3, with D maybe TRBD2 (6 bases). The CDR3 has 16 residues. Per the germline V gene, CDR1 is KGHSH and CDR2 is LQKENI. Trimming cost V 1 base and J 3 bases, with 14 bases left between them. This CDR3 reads CASSPRRAGVTDTQYF. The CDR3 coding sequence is TGTGCCAGCTCACCACGGAGGGCCGGGGTTACAGATACGCAGTATTTT.